The 20 T cell receptor beta chains presented below share a single source sample, sequenced in a study of blood T cell repertoires in COVID-19. Assay: immunoSEQ multiplex PCR; the TCRdb copy retains only in-frame clones and omits some. The table includes around 120,000 clones, around 87% detected once. The sequenced material came from peripheral blood. These receptors all stem from a woman in her 70s with acute or convalescent COVID-19.

This clone was detected once. The chain joins TRBV2 to TRBJ2-1; a possible D gene is TRBD2 (5 bases). Trimming pared 6 bases from V and 2 bases from J, leaving 11 bases between. Looked up from germline, CDR1 is SNHLY and CDR2 is FYNNEI. The CDR3 totals 14 residues. The DNA of the CDR3 is TGTGCCAGCAGGGCTCCCGGGGCCTACAATGAGCAGTTCTTC. Encoded protein: CASRAPGAYNEQFF.

The chain recombines TRBV5-1 with TRBJ2-3; TRBD2 agrees at 11 bases. Germline loops: CDR1 SGHRS, CDR2 YFSETQ. The CDR3 is made up of 17 amino acids. Germline trimming cut 1 base from V and 4 bases from J; bases unmatched to any gene: 8. Here the CDR3 DNA reads TGCGCCAGCAGCTTGTATGGTAGCGGGGGGGCCGCAGATACGCAGTATTTT. Protein product: CASSLYGSGGAADTQYF.

The chain uses TRBV2 and TRBJ2-1; tentatively, D is TRBD2 (6 bases). The CDR3 is 16 amino acids. Germline V lookup: CDR1 SNHLY, CDR2 FYNNEI. Trimming left V 4 bases short and J 0 bases short, with 13 bases between. This chain's CDR3 is CASSGALANSYNEQFF. CDR3 nucleotide sequence: TGTGCCAGCAGTGGGGCGCTAGCGAACTCCTACAATGAGCAGTTCTTC.

The V and J genes are TRBV7-9 and TRBJ2-5; 7 bases line up with TRBD1. The length of the CDR3 is 15 residues. Trimming removed 1 base from V and 2 bases from J; junction bases left unmatched: 4. CDR1 is SEHNR and CDR2 is FQNEAQ in the germline V gene (reference sequence). The CDR3 loop is CASSLGQGGQETQYF. Written as DNA, the CDR3 is TGTGCCAGCAGCTTAGGACAGGGCGGACAAGAGACCCAGTACTTC.

This clone was counted between two and nine times. The chain links TRBV6-5 to TRBJ1-2; unclear D gene. This CDR3 is 15 amino acids long. Germline V gene sequence: CDR1 MNHEY, CDR2 SVGAGI. Trimming took 5 bases from V and 8 from J, leaving 21 bases between them. CDR3 sequence: CASSPGDMWVWGYTF. As DNA, the CDR3 is TGTGCCAGCAGTCCTGGTGACATGTGGGTCTGGGGCTACACCTTC.

The chain recombines TRBV21-1 with TRBJ1-4. TRBV21-1 is listed as a pseudogene. This CDR3 contains 10 residues. In DNA form, the CDR3 reads TGTGCCAGCCCTCAAGTCGGGCTGTTTTTT. Residues: CASPQVGLFF.

The chain combines TRBV5-4 with TRBJ2-5, with TRBD2 identical over 14 bases. The J segment lost 5 bases and the V segment lost 4 bases, leaving 7 bases of the junction unmatched. CDR1 SGHNT and CDR2 YYREEE come from the germline V gene (reference sequence). The CDR3 runs 16 residues. CDR3 sequence reads: CASSTGTSGGQETQYF. The CDR3 nucleotides are TGTGCCAGCAGCACAGGGACTAGCGGGGGTCAGGAGACCCAGTACTTC.

Only one count was recorded for this clone. The chain is built from TRBV29-1 and TRBJ1-2; no clear D gene. Looked up from germline, CDR1 is SQVTM and CDR2 is ANQGSEA. The CDR3 length is 12 residues. With 4 bases removed from V and 5 bases from J, the gap between germline ends came to 11 bases. The CDR3 DNA is TGCAGCGTTGGGCCGCTCGCTTATGGCTACACCTTC. Translation: CSVGPLAYGYTF.

V is TRBV6-4 and J is TRBJ1-5; tentatively, D is TRBD1 (6 bases). The CDR3 has 15 amino acids. Trimming pared 0 bases from V and 5 bases from J, leaving 11 bases between. Germline-derived CDR1 and CDR2 are MRHNA and SNTAGT. CDR3 nucleotides: TGTGCCAGCAGTGACTCTTGGCAGGGGCATCAGCCCCAGCATTTT. It codes for CASSDSWQGHQPQHF.

The genes are TRBV19 and TRBJ2-2; TRBD2 matches 7 bases. V was clipped by 5 bases and J by 3 bases; unmatched bases: 6. Germline CDR1 is LNHDA and CDR2 is SQIVND (reference sequence). The CDR3 is 15 amino acids. Here the CDR3 DNA reads TGTGCCAGTAGTCCGGGGGGAGGGGACACCGGGGAGCTGTTTTTT. Translated: CASSPGGGDTGELFF.

The CDR3 loop reads CASSSGIDEQYF. The CDR3, as DNA: TGCGCCAGCAGCTCAGGGATCGACGAGCAGTACTTC. The chain recombines TRBV5-1 with TRBJ2-7, with D tentatively TRBD1 (5 bases). CDR1 and CDR2 (germline): SGHRS, YFSETQ. This CDR3 is 12 amino acids long. Between the trimmed V and J ends, which lost 3 bases and 5 bases, there was a span of 9 bases.

This clone was seen only a few times. This rearrangement joins TRBV12-3 or TRBV12-4 to TRBJ1-2; D is undetermined. V gave up 3 bases and J gave up 8 bases, with 13 bases separating them. The CDR3 extends over 13 amino acids. This CDR3 reads CASSFGNIGGYTF. CDR3 in DNA: TGTGCCAGCAGTTTCGGGAACATTGGAGGCTACACCTTC.

The rearrangement uses TRBV5-1 and TRBJ2-5, with 11 bases that match TRBD2. The trim removed 0 bases at V and 2 bases at J, leaving 6 bases unmatched. CDR3 length equals 17 residues. Per germline, CDR1 SGHRS and CDR2 YFSETQ. In DNA, the CDR3 is TGCGCCAGCAGCTTGGCGGGTACTAGCGGGGGACAAGAGACCCAGTACTTC. This codes for CASSLAGTSGGQETQYF.

The chain is built from TRBV11-3 and TRBJ2-5; tentative D call: TRBD1 (6 bases). The CDR3 loop spans 20 amino acids. V dropped 1 base and J dropped 4 bases, with 28 bases sitting between them. The germline V gene encodes CDR1 SGHNT and CDR2 YENEEA. The CDR3 region has the DNA TGTGCCAGCAGCTTAGGGGGACGGTCCTCCTTTGGGGGCCAAGGAGAGACCCAGTACTTC. Amino acid sequence: CASSLGGRSSFGGQGETQYF.

The chain recombines TRBV7-9 with TRBJ1-2; 8 bases line up with TRBD1. The germline gives CDR1 SEHNR, CDR2 FQNEAQ (reference sequence). CDR3 length equals 13 residues. Losses at the gene ends were 5 bases for V and 8 bases for J; bases not matched to a gene: 7. Here the CDR3 DNA reads TGTGCCAGCAGCCTATCAGGGGGCGAGGGCTACACCTTC. Protein: CASSLSGGEGYTF. The full variable domain, rest sourced from reference TRBV7-9 and TRBJ1-2, is DTGVSQNPRHKITKRGQNVTFRCDPISEHNRLYWYRQTLGQGPEFLTYFQNEAQLEKSRLLSDRFSAERPKGSFSTLEIQRTEQGDSAMYLCASSLSGGEGYTFGSGTRLTVV.

The V gene is TRBV18, the J gene TRBJ1-5, with 10 positions matching TRBD1. The germline CDR1 and CDR2 sequences are KGHSH and LQKENI. After removal of 3 bases from V and 5 bases from J, the junction contained 4 bases not matched to a gene. The CDR3 extends over 15 amino acids. The CDR3 loop is CASSPGTGVDQPQHF. Written as DNA, the CDR3 is TGTGCCAGCTCACCGGGGACAGGGGTGGATCAGCCCCAGCATTTT.

V is TRBV6-4 and J is TRBJ1-5, with a possible D match to TRBD1 (6 bases). Trimming cost V 3 bases and J 2 bases, with 8 bases left between them. Germline lookup yields CDR1 MRHNA and CDR2 SNTAGT. The CDR3 length is 14 residues. CDR3 sequence reads: CASSEQGGNQPQHF. In DNA, the CDR3 is TGTGCCAGCAGTGAACAGGGTGGCAATCAGCCCCAGCATTTT.

The CDR3 protein is CASSSGGHEQYF. The DNA for the CDR3 is TGTGCCAGCAGTAGCGGGGGTCACGAGCAGTACTTC. The rearrangement uses TRBV6-5 and TRBJ2-7; 8 nucleotides match TRBD2. Germline V CDR1 and CDR2: MNHEY, SVGAGI. Unmatched junction bases numbered 2, after V lost 5 bases and J lost 5 bases. The length of the CDR3 is 12 residues.

The chain links TRBV5-1 to TRBJ2-1; 7 bases map to TRBD2. CDR1 is SGHRS, CDR2 YFSETQ, per germline. Trimming at V came to 4 bases and at J to 8 bases, leaving 9 bases not matched to a gene. This CDR3 region has 14 residues. The CDR3 reads CASSETSPVDEQFF. Here the CDR3 DNA reads TGCGCCAGCAGCGAGACTAGCCCTGTCGATGAGCAGTTCTTC. The full variable domain, in which reference TRBV5-1 and TRBJ2-1 provide the parts outside the CDR3, is KAGVTQTPRYLIKTRGQQVTLSCSPISGHRSVSWYQQTPGQGLQFLFEYFSETQRNKGNFPGRFSGRQFSNSRSEMNVSTLELGDSALYLCASSETSPVDEQFFGPGTRLTVL.

The chain uses TRBV3-1 (or the pseudogene TRBV3-2) and TRBJ2-7; 7 positions match TRBD1. CDR3 length: 15 residues. Trimming took 1 base from V and 0 from J; bases not matched to a gene: 3. Looked up from germline, CDR1 is LGHDT and CDR2 is YNNKEL (reference sequence). The CDR3 protein is CASSQGTGSSYEQYF. The CDR3 coding sequence is TGTGCCAGCAGCCAAGGGACAGGTAGCTCCTACGAGCAGTACTTC.